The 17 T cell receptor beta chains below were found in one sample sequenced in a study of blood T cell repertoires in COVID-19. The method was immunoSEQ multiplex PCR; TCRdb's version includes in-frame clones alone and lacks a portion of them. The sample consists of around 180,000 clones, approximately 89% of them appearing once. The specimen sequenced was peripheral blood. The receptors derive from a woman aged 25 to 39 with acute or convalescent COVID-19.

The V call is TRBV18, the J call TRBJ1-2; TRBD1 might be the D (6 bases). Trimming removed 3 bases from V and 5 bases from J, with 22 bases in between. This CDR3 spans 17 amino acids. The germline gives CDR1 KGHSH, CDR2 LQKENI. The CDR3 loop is CASSPGASGEGSYGYTF. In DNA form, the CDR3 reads TGTGCCAGCTCACCGGGGGCCTCGGGCGAGGGTTCATATGGCTACACCTTC.

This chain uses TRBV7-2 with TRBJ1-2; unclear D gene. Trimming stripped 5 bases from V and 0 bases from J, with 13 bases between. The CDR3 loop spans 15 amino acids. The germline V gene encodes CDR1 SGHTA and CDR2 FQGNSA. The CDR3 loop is CASSTRHGANYGYTF. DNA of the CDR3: TGTGCCAGCAGCACCCGCCACGGTGCTAACTATGGCTACACCTTC.

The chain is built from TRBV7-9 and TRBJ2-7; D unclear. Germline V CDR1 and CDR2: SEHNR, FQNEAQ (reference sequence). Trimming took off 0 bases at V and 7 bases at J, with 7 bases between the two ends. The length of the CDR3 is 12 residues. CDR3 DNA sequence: TGTGCCAGCAGCTTAGCTGGCTTGGAGCAGTACTTC. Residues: CASSLAGLEQYF.

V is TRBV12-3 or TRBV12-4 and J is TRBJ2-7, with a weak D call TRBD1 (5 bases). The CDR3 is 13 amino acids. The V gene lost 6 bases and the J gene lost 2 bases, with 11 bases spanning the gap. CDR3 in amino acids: CASRSGATYEQYF. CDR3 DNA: TGTGCCAGCAGGAGTGGGGCTACCTACGAGCAGTACTTC.

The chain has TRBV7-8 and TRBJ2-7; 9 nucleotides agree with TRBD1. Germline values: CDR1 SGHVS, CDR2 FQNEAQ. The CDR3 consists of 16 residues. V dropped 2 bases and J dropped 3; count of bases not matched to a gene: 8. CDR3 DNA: TGTGCCAGCAGCTTATCCTCCGGGACAGGGTACTACGAGCAGTACTTC. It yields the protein CASSLSSGTGYYEQYF.

CDR3 loop: CASSSDQGTGFF. Written as DNA, the CDR3 is TGTGCCAGCAGCTCGGACCAGGGAACCGGGTTCTTC. The chain uses TRBV7-3 and TRBJ2-1; possible D gene TRBD1, 5 bases. Trimming took off 4 bases at V and 15 bases at J, with 16 bases between the two ends. Germline values: CDR1 SGHTA, CDR2 FQGTGA. The length of the CDR3 is 12 residues.

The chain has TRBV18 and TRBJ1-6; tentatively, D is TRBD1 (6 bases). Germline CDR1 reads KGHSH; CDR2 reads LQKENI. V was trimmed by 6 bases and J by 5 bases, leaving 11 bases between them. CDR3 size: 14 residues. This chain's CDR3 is CASSPNRDNSPLHF. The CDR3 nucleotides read TGTGCCAGCTCGCCAAACAGGGATAATTCACCCCTCCACTTT.

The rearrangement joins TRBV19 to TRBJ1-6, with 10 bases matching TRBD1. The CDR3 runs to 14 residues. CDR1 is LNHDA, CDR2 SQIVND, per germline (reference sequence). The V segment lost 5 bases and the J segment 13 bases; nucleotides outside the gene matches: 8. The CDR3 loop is CASSEDRGRMPLHF. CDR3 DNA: TGTGCCAGTAGTGAAGACAGGGGGCGAATGCCCCTCCACTTT.

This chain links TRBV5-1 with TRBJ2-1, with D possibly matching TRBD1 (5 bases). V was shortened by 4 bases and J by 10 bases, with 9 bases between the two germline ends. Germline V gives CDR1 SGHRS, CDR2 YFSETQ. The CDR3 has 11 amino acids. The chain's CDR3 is CASSTGDEQFF. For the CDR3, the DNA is TGCGCCAGCAGCACAGGCGACGAGCAGTTCTTC.

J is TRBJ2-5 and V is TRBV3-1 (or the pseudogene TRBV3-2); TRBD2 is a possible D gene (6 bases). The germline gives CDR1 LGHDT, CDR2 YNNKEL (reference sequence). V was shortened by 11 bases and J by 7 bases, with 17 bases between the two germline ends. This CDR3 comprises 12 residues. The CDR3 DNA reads TGTGCCTGCTCACTGGAGGGACGGACCCAGTACTTC. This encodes CACSLEGRTQYF.

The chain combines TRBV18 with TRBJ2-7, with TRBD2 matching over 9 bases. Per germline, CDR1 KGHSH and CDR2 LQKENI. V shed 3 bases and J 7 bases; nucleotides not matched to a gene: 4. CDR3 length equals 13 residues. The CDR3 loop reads CASSPGLAGEQYF. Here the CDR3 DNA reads TGTGCCAGCTCACCGGGTCTAGCGGGAGAGCAGTACTTC.

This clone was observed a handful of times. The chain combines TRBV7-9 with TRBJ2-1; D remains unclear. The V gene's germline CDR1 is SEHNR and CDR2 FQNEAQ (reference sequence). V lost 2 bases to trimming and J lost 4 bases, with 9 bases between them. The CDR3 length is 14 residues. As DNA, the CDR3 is TGTGCCAGCAGCTTACACTCCATTTACAATGAGCAGTTCTTC. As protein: CASSLHSIYNEQFF.

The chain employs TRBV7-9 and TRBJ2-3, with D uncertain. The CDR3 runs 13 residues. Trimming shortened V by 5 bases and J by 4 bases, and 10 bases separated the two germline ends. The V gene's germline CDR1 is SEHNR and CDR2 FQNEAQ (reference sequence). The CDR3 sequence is CASSPLGSDTQYF. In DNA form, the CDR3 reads TGTGCCAGCAGCCCACTGGGCTCAGATACGCAGTATTTT.

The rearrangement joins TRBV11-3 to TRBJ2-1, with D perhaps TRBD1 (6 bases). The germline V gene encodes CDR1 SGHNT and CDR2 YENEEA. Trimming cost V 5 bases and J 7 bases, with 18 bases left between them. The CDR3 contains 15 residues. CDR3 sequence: CASSVQGDLFNEQFF. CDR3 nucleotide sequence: TGTGCCAGCAGCGTACAGGGCGACTTGTTTAATGAGCAGTTCTTC.

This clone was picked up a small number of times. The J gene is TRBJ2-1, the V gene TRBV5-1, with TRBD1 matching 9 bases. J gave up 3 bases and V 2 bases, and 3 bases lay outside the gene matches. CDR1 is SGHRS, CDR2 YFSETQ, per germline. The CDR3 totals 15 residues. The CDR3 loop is CASSFRDRDYNEQFF. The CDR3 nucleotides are TGCGCCAGCAGCTTCCGGGACAGGGACTACAATGAGCAGTTCTTC.

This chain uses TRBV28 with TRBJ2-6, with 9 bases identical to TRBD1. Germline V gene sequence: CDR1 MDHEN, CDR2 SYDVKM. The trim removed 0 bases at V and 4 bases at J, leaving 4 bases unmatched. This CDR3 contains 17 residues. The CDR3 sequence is CASSLWDRGTGANVLTF. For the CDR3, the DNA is TGTGCCAGCAGTTTATGGGACAGGGGTACCGGGGCCAACGTCCTGACTTTC.

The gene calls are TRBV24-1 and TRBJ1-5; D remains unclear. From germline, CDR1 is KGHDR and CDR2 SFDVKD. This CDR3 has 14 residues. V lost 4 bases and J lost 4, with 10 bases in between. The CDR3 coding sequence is TGTGCCACCAGTGACCCTTCCTTTAATCAGCCCCAGCATTTT. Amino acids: CATSDPSFNQPQHF.